The clone carrying this T cell receptor beta chain has a count of ten or more. These data originate in a study of T cells in Graves' hyperthyroidism and ophthalmopathy. Losses at the gene ends were 0 bases for V and 1 base for J; bases not matched to a gene: 5. CDR1 is DFQATT and CDR2 is SNEGSKA in the germline V gene (reference sequence). The CDR3 length is 15 residues. RNA transcripts were the template for amplifying TCR beta CDR3 regions. The TCR CDR3 was amplified in a first-round RT-PCR using the HTBI primer set. TCRdb analysed the multiplex PCR reads with MiXCR anew, one entry per CDR3 protein. There are 700,000 to 850,000 distinct CDR3 sequences in the sample; around 40% occur only once, and approximately 31% lies in the top ten.

Sequenced sample: blood. The source of this sequence is a woman between 40 and 50 years old with Graves' hyperthyroidism. The chain carries TRBV20-1 and TRBJ1-1; 7 nucleotides line up with TRBD1. Here the CDR3 reads CSARDLNRGNTEAFF. For the CDR3, the DNA is TGCAGTGCTAGAGATTTGAACAGGGGGAACACTGAAGCTTTCTTT.